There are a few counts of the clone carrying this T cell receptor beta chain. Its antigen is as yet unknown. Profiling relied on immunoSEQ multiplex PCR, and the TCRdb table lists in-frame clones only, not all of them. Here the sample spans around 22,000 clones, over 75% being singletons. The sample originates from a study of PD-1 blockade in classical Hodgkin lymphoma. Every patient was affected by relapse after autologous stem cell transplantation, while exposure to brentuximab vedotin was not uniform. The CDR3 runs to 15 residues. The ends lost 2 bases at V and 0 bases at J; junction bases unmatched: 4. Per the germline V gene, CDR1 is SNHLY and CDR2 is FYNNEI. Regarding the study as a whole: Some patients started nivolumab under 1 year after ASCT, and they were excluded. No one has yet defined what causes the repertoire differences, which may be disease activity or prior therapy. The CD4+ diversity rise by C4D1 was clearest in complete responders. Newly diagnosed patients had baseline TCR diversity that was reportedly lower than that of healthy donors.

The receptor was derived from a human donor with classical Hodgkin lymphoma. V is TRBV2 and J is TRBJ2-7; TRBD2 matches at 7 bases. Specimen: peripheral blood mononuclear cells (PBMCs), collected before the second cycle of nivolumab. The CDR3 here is CASSEQTSASYEQYF. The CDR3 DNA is TGTGCCAGCAGTGAACAAACTAGCGCCTCCTACGAGCAGTACTTC.